One and the same sample provided the 32 T cell receptor beta chains below, sequenced in a study of cytomegalovirus exposure and HLA in healthy donors. PCR amplification relied on 60 Vbeta primers (plus 13 Jbeta primers). The repertoire was sequenced with immunoSEQ multiplex PCR; TCRdb's copy has only in-frame clones and lacks some. Here the sample table reports 100,000 to 150,000 clones. The sequenced sample consisted of PBMCs. The receptors originated from a young man in good health and CMV-seronegative.

This chain connects TRBV5-1 to TRBJ1-5, with D maybe TRBD1 (5 bases). Trimming removed 0 bases at V and 3 bases at J, with 7 bases between. CDR3 length: 14 amino acids. Per the germline V gene, CDR1 is SGHRS and CDR2 is YFSETQ. CDR3 in amino acids: CASSLGGDNQPQHF. Here the CDR3 DNA reads TGCGCCAGCAGCTTGGGGGGGGACAATCAGCCCCAGCATTTT.

The V gene is TRBV4-2, the J gene TRBJ2-1, with no clear D. The CDR3 consists of 13 residues. Germline V lookup: CDR1 LGHNA, CDR2 YNFKEQ. V lost 1 base and J lost 7, with 8 bases in between. The CDR3 coding sequence is TGTGCCAGCAGCCAAGCGAGTGAGAATGAGCAGTTCTTC. Its translation: CASSQASENEQFF.

The chain employs TRBV6-1 and TRBJ2-1; D gene ambiguous. Looked up from germline, CDR1 is MNHNS and CDR2 is SASEGT. The length of the CDR3 is 14 residues. Trimming took off 6 bases at V and 8 bases at J, with 17 bases between the two ends. The CDR3 region is CASSEFAMSDEQFF. CDR3 sequence (DNA): TGTGCCAGCAGCGAATTCGCTATGAGCGATGAGCAGTTCTTC.

J is TRBJ1-3 and V is TRBV9, with a weak D call TRBD1 (5 bases). The CDR3 extends over 14 amino acids. Germline-derived CDR1 and CDR2 are SGDLS and YYNGEE. V was shortened by 4 bases and J by 2 bases, with 10 bases between the two germline ends. The DNA of the CDR3 is TGTGCCAGCAGCCGGGGGAAGGCTGGAAACACCATATATTTT. It is translated as CASSRGKAGNTIYF. The whole variable domain, filled in from reference TRBV9 and TRBJ1-3, reads DSGVTQTPKHLITATGQRVTLRCSPRSGDLSVYWYQQSLDQGLQFLIQYYNGEERAKGNILERFSAQQFPDLHSELNLSSLELGDSALYFCASSRGKAGNTIYFGEGSWLTVV.

The chain recombines TRBV5-4 with TRBJ2-2, with D uncertain. The CDR3 is made up of 13 amino acids. Trimming took off 5 bases at V and 4 bases at J, with 9 bases between the two ends. CDR1 SGHNT and CDR2 YYREEE come from the germline V gene (reference sequence). The CDR3 sequence: CASRTGLTGELFF. Written as DNA, the CDR3 is TGTGCCAGCAGGACGGGTCTCACCGGGGAGCTGTTTTTT.

The rearrangement links TRBV10-3 to TRBJ2-2, with 9 bases matching TRBD1. With 10 bases clipped from V and 2 bases from J, the junction kept 5 bases outside the gene matches. The germline V gene encodes CDR1 ENHRY and CDR2 SYGVKD. The CDR3 is 14 residues long. The CDR3 protein is CATRDRVNTGELFF. The CDR3 coding sequence is TGTGCCACCCGGGACAGGGTCAACACCGGGGAGCTGTTTTTT.

This sequence joins TRBV6-5 and TRBJ2-3; the match to TRBD2 covers 13 bases. This CDR3 has 14 residues. Trimming removed 5 bases from V and 6 bases from J; junction bases left unmatched: 2. Germline V gene sequence: CDR1 MNHEY, CDR2 SVGAGI. For the CDR3, the DNA is TGTGCCAGCAGTGGGACTAGCGGGAAGGATACGCAGTATTTT. Its translation is CASSGTSGKDTQYF.

The chain couples TRBV4-2 to TRBJ2-5; the match to TRBD1 covers 9 bases. Trimming took 2 bases from V and 2 from J; bases not matched to a gene: 18. Germline assignment: CDR1 LGHNA and CDR2 YNFKEQ. The CDR3 loop spans 20 amino acids. For the CDR3, the DNA is TGTGCCAGCAGCCAAAAATCCCCGGGACAGGGATCGATATCACAAGAGACCCAGTACTTC. Encoded protein: CASSQKSPGQGSISQETQYF.

This chain connects TRBV27 to TRBJ2-5; the D is unclear. CDR1 and CDR2 from the germline V gene are MNHEY and SMNVEV (reference sequence). Trimming took off 5 bases at V and 4 bases at J, with 20 bases between the two ends. CDR3 length: 16 amino acids. The CDR3 DNA sequence: TGTGCCAGCAGTCGGATTGACTTGCCGTTCGGAGAGACCCAGTACTTC. Translating gives CASSRIDLPFGETQYF.

V and J are TRBV7-2 and TRBJ2-3; 11 bases are shared with TRBD2. Germline CDR1 reads SGHTA; CDR2 reads FQGNSA. V shed 5 bases, J shed 0 bases, and the junction held 10 bases outside the gene matches. The CDR3 length is 18 residues. The CDR3 here is CASSRLGTSGSSTDTQYF. The CDR3 DNA is TGTGCCAGCAGCAGGCTAGGGACTAGCGGTTCTAGCACAGATACGCAGTATTTT.

Worth noting for this clone: Other nucleotide sequences from this sample produce the same CDR3. The chain links TRBV4-1 to TRBJ2-7; 7 positions agree with TRBD2. Germline loops: CDR1 MGHRA, CDR2 YSYEKL. With 3 bases clipped from V and 1 base from J, the junction kept 3 bases outside the gene matches. This CDR3 has 14 amino acids. CDR3 coding DNA: TGCGCCAGCAGCCATCCGGGACTATCCTACGAGCAGTACTTC. Translated: CASSHPGLSYEQYF.

The chain is built from TRBV11-2 and TRBJ2-7; 8 bases agree with TRBD2. The CDR3 covers 15 residues. The trim removed 1 base at V and 4 bases at J, leaving 6 bases unmatched. The germline V gene has CDR1 SGHAT and CDR2 FQNNGV. CDR3 nucleotides: TGTGCCAGCAGCTTAGTGAGCGGGAGCGCTTACGAGCAGTACTTC. This codes for CASSLVSGSAYEQYF.

The chain is built from TRBV27 and TRBJ2-2, with D possibly TRBD2 on 6 matching bases. V was shortened by 3 bases and J by 1 base, with 6 bases between the two germline ends. This CDR3 is built from 14 residues. Germline V lookup: CDR1 MNHEY, CDR2 SMNVEV (reference sequence). The CDR3 sequence: CASSFGGNTGELFF. The DNA for the CDR3 is TGTGCCAGCAGTTTCGGGGGGAACACCGGGGAGCTGTTTTTT.

V gene TRBV28 combines with J gene TRBJ2-3; a possible D gene is TRBD2 (5 bases). This CDR3 spans 13 amino acids. In germline, CDR1 is MDHEN, CDR2 SYDVKM. The V gene lost 7 bases and the J gene lost 6 bases, with 14 bases spanning the gap. The CDR3 DNA reads TGTGCCAGCACTGTACCAAGAGGGGATACGCAGTATTTT. Translated: CASTVPRGDTQYF.

The genes are TRBV5-1 and TRBJ2-1; maybe TRBD2 (5 bases). CDR1 is SGHRS, CDR2 YFSETQ, per germline. The CDR3 consists of 12 residues. Trimming cost V 0 bases and J 9 bases, with 7 bases left between them. CDR3 in amino acids: CASSLAGIEQFF. The CDR3 DNA reads TGCGCCAGCAGCTTGGCGGGAATTGAGCAGTTCTTC.

The chain employs TRBV5-4 and TRBJ2-6; 9 bases map to TRBD1. V was clipped by 4 bases and J by 1 base; unmatched bases: 6. The CDR3 has 17 residues. Germline V gene lookup returns CDR1 SGHNT and CDR2 YYREEE (reference sequence). The CDR3 here is CASSPGQGWSGANVLTF. CDR3 DNA: TGTGCCAGCAGCCCCGGACAGGGGTGGTCTGGGGCCAACGTCCTGACTTTC.

This chain uses TRBV19 with TRBJ1-4, with D possibly matching TRBD1 (6 bases). Germline V lookup: CDR1 LNHDA, CDR2 SQIVND (reference sequence). Trimming pared 4 bases from V and 7 bases from J, leaving 16 bases between. CDR3 length: 15 residues. The CDR3 reads CASSTHTGRGEKLFF. The CDR3 DNA follows: TGTGCCAGTAGTACACATACAGGGAGAGGTGAAAAACTGTTTTTT.

V usage is TRBV28 and J usage is TRBJ1-5, with 7 bases aligning to TRBD1. Trimming cost V 5 bases and J 7 bases; bases outside gene matches: 11. Germline CDR1 MDHEN, CDR2 SYDVKM. The CDR3 runs 15 residues. The CDR3 loop is CASSPPTGLGQPQHF. CDR3 bases: TGTGCCAGCAGTCCCCCGACAGGGCTCGGACAGCCCCAGCATTTT.

The genes are TRBV28 and TRBJ2-7, with D perhaps TRBD1 (5 bases). V lost 5 bases, J lost 1 base, and 15 bases lay in between. From germline, CDR1 is MDHEN and CDR2 SYDVKM. The CDR3 is 15 amino acids. CDR3 residues: CASSMNKGLSYEQYF. The CDR3 nucleotides read TGTGCCAGCAGTATGAATAAGGGGTTATCCTACGAGCAGTACTTC.

Regarding this clone: Germline is not matched at one junction end, which may reflect a read error. The rearrangement joins TRBV19 to TRBJ2-5, with 7 bases lining up with TRBD1. The CDR3 extends over 16 amino acids. Germline V gene data show CDR1 as LNHDA and CDR2 as SQIVND (reference sequence). Here the CDR3 DNA reads TGTGCCAGTAGTGCCGAACCGACAGGGATCGAAGAGACCCAGCACTTC. Amino acids: CASSAEPTGIEETQHF.

The rearrangement joins TRBV4-2 to TRBJ1-5; possible D gene TRBD1, 6 bases. This CDR3 spans 16 amino acids. V dropped 3 bases and J dropped 6 bases, with 18 bases sitting between them. The germline V gene encodes CDR1 LGHNA and CDR2 YNFKEQ. CDR3 loop: CASSQRQDPRGQPQHF. The CDR3 nucleotides read TGTGCCAGCAGCCAGAGACAGGACCCTCGGGGTCAGCCCCAGCATTTT.

This sequence joins TRBV5-4 and TRBJ2-3, with 7 positions matching TRBD1. V gave up 0 bases and J gave up 5 bases; unmatched junction bases: 3. Germline V lookup: CDR1 SGHNT, CDR2 YYREEE (reference sequence). The CDR3 contains 14 residues. The CDR3, as DNA: TGTGCCAGCAGCTTGGAGGGGGCGAAAGATACGCAGTATTTT. The encoded protein is CASSLEGAKDTQYF.

V and J are TRBV13 and TRBJ2-7; D is uncertain. Trimming removed 0 bases from V and 3 bases from J, with 6 bases in between. CDR1 PRHDT and CDR2 FYEKMQ come from the germline V gene (reference sequence). This CDR3 has 13 amino acids. CDR3: CASSLGRGYEQYF. The CDR3 DNA reads as TGTGCCAGCAGCTTAGGCCGCGGCTACGAGCAGTACTTC.

This chain connects TRBV27 to TRBJ1-2; 9 nucleotides agree with TRBD1. V trimming: 6 bases; J trimming: 2 bases; junction bases outside the gene matches: 4. Germline CDR1 reads MNHEY; CDR2 reads SMNVEV (reference sequence). This CDR3 has 14 amino acids. CDR3 protein: CASRVGQGNYGYTF. The CDR3 nucleotides read TGTGCCAGCAGGGTCGGACAGGGGAACTATGGCTACACCTTC.

This clone ranks as medium-sized in terms of frequency. This chain links TRBV28 with TRBJ2-7; D is perhaps TRBD2 (6 bases). V gave up 6 bases and J gave up 3 bases, with 15 bases separating them. This CDR3 has 14 amino acids. CDR1 is MDHEN, CDR2 SYDVKM, per germline. The CDR3 sequence is CASSPGLTYYEQYF. The CDR3 nucleotides read TGTGCCAGCAGCCCGGGACTGACCTACTACGAGCAGTACTTC. Combining the CDR3 with reference TRBV28 and TRBJ2-7 gives the whole variable domain DVKVTQSSRYLVKRTGEKVFLECVQDMDHENMFWYRQDPGLGLRLIYFSYDVKMKEKGDIPEGYSVSREKKERFSLILESASTNQTSMYLCASSPGLTYYEQYFGPGTRLTVT.

CDR3 nucleotide sequence: TGTGCCAGCAGCTTGCAAGCGGGCCTACGGTACGAGCAGTACTTC. Its translation is CASSLQAGLRYEQYF. J is TRBJ2-7 and V is TRBV5-4, with a possible D match to TRBD2 (6 bases). V dropped 1 base and J dropped 4 bases, with 15 bases sitting between them. In germline, CDR1 is SGHNT, CDR2 YYREEE (reference sequence). CDR3 length: 15 residues.

The chain employs TRBV4-1 and TRBJ2-2; 11 bases are shared with TRBD2. J gave up 0 bases and V 5 bases, and 11 bases lay outside the gene matches. CDR3 size: 19 residues. CDR1 and CDR2 (germline): MGHRA, YSYEKL. CDR3 nucleotides: TGCGCCAGCAGCGCCTTCCCGGGACTAGCGGACGCGAACACCGGGGAGCTGTTTTTT. Translating it yields CASSAFPGLADANTGELFF.

The chain joins TRBV6-6 to TRBJ2-1, with TRBD2 as a possible D gene (6 bases). The CDR3 contains 16 residues. CDR1 and CDR2 (germline): MNHNY, SVGAGI (reference sequence). The V end lost 4 bases, the J end lost 4 bases, and 17 bases lay between the germline ends. CDR3 DNA sequence: TGTGCCAGCAGTTCTCCGACTAGTTTCCCATACAATGAGCAGTTCTTC. It translates to CASSSPTSFPYNEQFF.

The chain couples TRBV5-1 to TRBJ2-7; 7 bases align to TRBD2. CDR1 SGHRS and CDR2 YFSETQ come from the germline V gene. CDR3 length: 14 amino acids. V shed 2 bases and J 2 bases; nucleotides not matched to a gene: 4. The CDR3 spells CASSLGAGAYEQYF. CDR3 coding DNA: TGCGCCAGCAGCTTAGGGGCGGGAGCCTACGAGCAGTACTTC.

The genes are TRBV19 and TRBJ1-4, with 7 bases that match TRBD1. The CDR3 has 15 amino acids. The trim removed 7 bases at V and 3 bases at J, leaving 8 bases unmatched. CDR1 and CDR2 from the germline V gene are LNHDA and SQIVND (reference sequence). The CDR3 here is CASTPTGLANEKLFF. DNA for the CDR3: TGTGCCAGTACTCCGACAGGGCTTGCTAATGAAAAACTGTTTTTT. Combining the CDR3 with reference TRBV19 and TRBJ1-4 gives the whole variable domain DGGITQSPKYLFRKEGQNVTLSCEQNLNHDAMYWYRQDPGQGLRLIYYSQIVNDFQKGDIAEGYSVSREKKESFPLTVTSAQKNPTAFYLCASTPTGLANEKLFFGSGTQLSVL.

The V and J genes are TRBV12-5 and TRBJ2-1; 8 bases align to TRBD2. After removal of 4 bases from V and 5 bases from J, the junction contained 7 bases not matched to a gene. This CDR3 has 15 residues. Germline CDR1 reads LGHNT; CDR2 reads FRNRAP. CDR3 sequence (DNA): TGTGCTAGTGGTTCGGCGGGAGGTCCCAACAATGAGCAGTTCTTC. It yields the protein CASGSAGGPNNEQFF.

The V gene is TRBV2, the J gene TRBJ2-5; maybe TRBD1 (5 bases). Germline assignment: CDR1 SNHLY and CDR2 FYNNEI. With 2 bases removed from V and 5 bases from J, the gap between germline ends came to 12 bases. This CDR3 is built from 14 residues. The CDR3 loop reads CASSEFQGLETQYF. In DNA, the CDR3 is TGTGCCAGCAGTGAATTCCAGGGTCTGGAGACCCAGTACTTC.